These 12 T cell receptor beta chains originate from one sample sequenced in a study of T cell repertoires in cytomegalovirus infection. For these receptors, no antigen is known. TCRdb ran MiXCR on the reads and lists one entry per CDR3 protein. The sample includes about 890,000 distinct CDR3 sequences, roughly a third of them seen just once. The sequencing used cultured CD8+ T cells from PBMCs, collected from culture after CMV antigen stimulation. Receptors originate from a human donor in good health (CMV status not recorded). Some clones in this sample may be carry-over from other donors' samples.

The V and J genes are TRBV12-3 or TRBV12-4 and TRBJ2-7; TRBD1 might be the D (6 bases). V gave up 5 bases and J gave up 4 bases, with 18 bases separating them. The CDR3 is made up of 15 amino acids. The CDR3 region has the DNA TGTGCCAGCAGTGGGACACCAGCACCCCCTTACGAGCAGTACTTC. Translated: CASSGTPAPPYEQYF.

This clonotype was counted many times. The chain links TRBV7-2 to TRBJ1-2; 11 bases fit TRBD1. Germline V gene lookup returns CDR1 SGHTA and CDR2 FQGNSA. V shed 2 bases and J 9 bases; nucleotides not matched to a gene: 2. The CDR3 is 13 amino acids. DNA of the CDR3: TGTGCCAGCAGCTTAAGGACAGGGGGCAGCTACACCTTC. It codes for CASSLRTGGSYTF.

This chain links TRBV2 with TRBJ2-7; no firm D call. V lost 7 bases, J lost 1 base, and 14 bases lay in between. The CDR3 contains 14 residues. Per the germline V gene, CDR1 is SNHLY and CDR2 is FYNNEI. CDR3 amino acids: CASTSGPPSYEQYF. The CDR3 bases are TGTGCCAGCACATCAGGTCCTCCGTCCTACGAGCAGTACTTC.

This clonotype has more than one count but fewer than ten. The V call is TRBV2, the J call TRBJ1-5; possibly TRBD1 for D (6 bases). This CDR3 has 15 amino acids. Germline V gene data show CDR1 as SNHLY and CDR2 as FYNNEI. V lost 7 bases and J 4 bases, leaving 17 bases between the germline ends. CDR3 loop: CASKQRRGGNQPQHF. CDR3 in DNA: TGTGCCAGCAAACAGCGTAGGGGGGGAAATCAGCCCCAGCATTTT.

This clonotype came up many times. V gene TRBV7-8 combines with J gene TRBJ2-7, with 9 bases fitting TRBD1. CDR3 length: 13 amino acids. The germline CDR1 and CDR2 sequences are SGHVS and FQNEAQ. Trimming at V came to 5 bases and at J to 6 bases, leaving 5 bases not matched to a gene. The CDR3 bases are TGTGCCAGCAGCCCTGGACAGGGGACCGAGCAGTACTTC. Amino acids: CASSPGQGTEQYF.

The gene calls are TRBV12-3 or TRBV12-4 and TRBJ1-1; D remains unclear. Trimming cost V 5 bases and J 10 bases, with 17 bases left between them. This CDR3 contains 13 residues. The CDR3 is CASSPLGPTVAFF. Here the CDR3 DNA reads TGTGCCAGCAGTCCCCTTGGCCCGACGGTAGCTTTCTTT.

The V gene is TRBV7-9, the J gene TRBJ2-7, with unresolved D. CDR1 and CDR2 from the germline V gene are SEHNR and FQNEAQ (reference sequence). This CDR3 is 17 amino acids long. V was trimmed by 3 bases and J by 5 bases, leaving 23 bases between them. CDR3: CASSLGSANLRFDEQYV. In nucleotides, the CDR3 is TGTGCCAGCAGCTTGGGTTCTGCCAACCTTAGGTTCGACGAGCAGTACGTC.

In its sample, this clonotype was seen a few times. V gene TRBV7-6 combines with J gene TRBJ2-5; D gene uncertain. The CDR3 has 16 amino acids. CDR1 and CDR2 (germline): SGHVS, FNYEAQ. Trimming took off 5 bases at V and 1 base at J, with 17 bases between the two ends. The CDR3 here is CASSPTPASTQETQYF. DNA of the CDR3: TGTGCCAGCAGCCCCACCCCCGCATCAACCCAAGAGACCCAGTACTTC.

This clonotype was picked up a small number of times. The chain couples TRBV7-3 to TRBJ2-1; D might be TRBD1 (5 bases). V lost 1 base and J lost 3, with 13 bases in between. This CDR3 contains 16 residues. From germline, CDR1 is SGHTA and CDR2 FQGTGA. Here the CDR3 reads CASSLNSPGYYNEQFF. The CDR3 DNA sequence: TGTGCCAGCAGCTTAAATAGTCCAGGGTACTACAATGAGCAGTTCTTC.

The chain is built from TRBV27 and TRBJ2-3, with 12 positions matching TRBD1. V shed 5 bases and J 1 base; nucleotides not matched to a gene: 22. Per germline, CDR1 MNHEY and CDR2 SMNVEV (reference sequence). The CDR3 is made up of 22 amino acids. CDR3 sequence: CASSPKTPSGTGGEWGTDTQYF. CDR3 DNA sequence: TGTGCCAGCAGTCCTAAAACCCCCTCCGGGACAGGGGGCGAGTGGGGCACAGATACGCAGTATTTT.

This clonotype showed up just a few times. A much bigger clone sits one base away, suggesting this may be a read error. V usage is TRBV6-5 and J usage is TRBJ1-6; 9 bases agree with TRBD1. Germline CDR1 MNHEY, CDR2 SVGAGI. The J segment lost 10 bases and the V segment lost 5 bases, leaving 6 bases of the junction unmatched. The CDR3 runs to 14 residues. In DNA form, the CDR3 reads TGTGCCAGCAGTCCCGGGACAGGGAGCTCACCCCTCCACTTT. This codes for CASSPGTGSSPLHF.

There are a few counts of this clonotype. V and J are TRBV7-3 and TRBJ1-1; TRBD1 agrees at 7 bases. The CDR3 length is 17 residues. J gave up 3 bases and V 5 bases, and 15 bases lay outside the gene matches. Germline CDR1 SGHTA, CDR2 FQGTGA. CDR3 residues: CASSPGWADRVDTEAFF. The CDR3 DNA reads TGTGCCAGCAGCCCCGGATGGGCTGACAGGGTCGACACTGAAGCTTTCTTT.